The text below deals with one TCR beta chain. This CDR3 is 14 amino acids long. Germline V gene data show CDR1 as MDHEN and CDR2 as SYDVKM. Trimming at V came to 3 bases and at J to 8 bases, leaving 3 bases not matched to a gene. The protocol was immunoSEQ multiplex PCR, while the TCRdb copy is restricted to in-frame clones and leaves out a portion. The table records about 2 million clones, around 95% of them present only once. The data are from a study of shared clonotypes between healthy human individuals. About the study: A couple of women and three men aged 18 to 49 served as donors. Each donor's CD8 memory used one plate, CD8 naive two, each CD4 subset three.

Source material: naive CD4+ T cells sorted from blood. Documented subset: CD45RA+ positively selected. This clonotype was obtained from a man younger than 35 in good health. The V call is TRBV28, the J call TRBJ2-6, with 8 bases matching TRBD1. The CDR3 here is CASSFRDRTNVLTF. CDR3 coding DNA: TGTGCCAGCAGTTTCCGGGACAGGACCAACGTCCTGACTTTC.